This TCR beta chain was sequenced during a study of blood T cells in healthy people across ages. Study conclusions and caveats: No conclusive comparison of naive versus antigen-experienced cells was possible with unsorted PBMCs.

Primers used in a second PCR of about 6 to 11 cycles were a sample-barcoded 5' primer and a J-beta primer mix. MiXCR was run by TCRdb on the 5' RACE reads, yielding one entry per CDR3 protein. The data hold some 640,000 distinct CDR3 sequences, with 49% observed a single time. Individuals who donated were healthy Caucasians from Russia aged roughly 6 to 100. Germline-derived CDR1 and CDR2 are MDHEN and SYDVKM. Between the trimmed V and J ends, which lost 5 bases and 2 bases, there was a span of 19 bases. The CDR3 loop spans 17 amino acids. This clonotype was detected a few times. Its antigen remains unknown.

The chain combines TRBV28 with TRBJ2-1, with D perhaps assigned TRBD1 or TRBD2 (5 bases each). Source material: blood. The clonotype originates from a woman in her sixties in good health. The CDR3 spells CASSPPGRGGPYNEQFF. CDR3 DNA: TGTGCCAGCAGTCCCCCAGGGAGAGGTGGCCCCTACAATGAGCAGTTCTTC.